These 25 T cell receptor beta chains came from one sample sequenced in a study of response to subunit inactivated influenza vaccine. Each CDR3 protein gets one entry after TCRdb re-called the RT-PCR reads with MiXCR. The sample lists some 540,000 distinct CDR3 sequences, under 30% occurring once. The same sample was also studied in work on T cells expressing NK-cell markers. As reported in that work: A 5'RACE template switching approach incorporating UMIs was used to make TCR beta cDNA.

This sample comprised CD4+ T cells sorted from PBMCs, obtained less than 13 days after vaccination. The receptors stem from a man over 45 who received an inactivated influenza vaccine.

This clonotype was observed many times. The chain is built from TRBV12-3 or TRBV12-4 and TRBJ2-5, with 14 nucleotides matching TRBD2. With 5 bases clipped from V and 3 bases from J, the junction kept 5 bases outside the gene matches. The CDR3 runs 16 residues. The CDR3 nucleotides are TGTGCCAGCAGTCCACTGACTAGCGGGGGGGAAGAGACCCAGTACTTC. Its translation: CASSPLTSGGEETQYF.

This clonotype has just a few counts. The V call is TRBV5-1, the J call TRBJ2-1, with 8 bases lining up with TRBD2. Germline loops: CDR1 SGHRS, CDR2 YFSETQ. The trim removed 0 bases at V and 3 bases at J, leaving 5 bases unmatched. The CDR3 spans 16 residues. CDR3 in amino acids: CASSLANSGGYNEQFF. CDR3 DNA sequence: TGCGCCAGCAGCTTGGCCAACAGCGGGGGCTACAATGAGCAGTTCTTC.

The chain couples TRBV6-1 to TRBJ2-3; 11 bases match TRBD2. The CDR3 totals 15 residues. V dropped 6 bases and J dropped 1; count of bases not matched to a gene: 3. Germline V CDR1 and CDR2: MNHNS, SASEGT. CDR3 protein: CASSQTSGGTDTQYF. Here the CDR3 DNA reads TGTGCCAGCAGCCAGACTAGCGGGGGCACAGATACGCAGTATTTT.

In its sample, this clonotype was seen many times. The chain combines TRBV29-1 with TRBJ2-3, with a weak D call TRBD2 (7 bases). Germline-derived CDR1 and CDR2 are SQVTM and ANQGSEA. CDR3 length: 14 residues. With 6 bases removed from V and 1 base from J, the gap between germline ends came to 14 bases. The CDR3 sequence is CSVLQGGGTDTQYF. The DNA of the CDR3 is TGCAGCGTCCTACAGGGAGGGGGCACAGATACGCAGTATTTT.

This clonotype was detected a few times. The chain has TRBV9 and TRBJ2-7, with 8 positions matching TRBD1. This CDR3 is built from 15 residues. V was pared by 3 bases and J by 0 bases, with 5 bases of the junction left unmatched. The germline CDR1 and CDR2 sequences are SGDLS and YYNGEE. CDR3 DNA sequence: TGTGCCAGCAGCGCGGGACAGGCGAGCTCCTACGAGCAGTACTTC. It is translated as CASSAGQASSYEQYF.

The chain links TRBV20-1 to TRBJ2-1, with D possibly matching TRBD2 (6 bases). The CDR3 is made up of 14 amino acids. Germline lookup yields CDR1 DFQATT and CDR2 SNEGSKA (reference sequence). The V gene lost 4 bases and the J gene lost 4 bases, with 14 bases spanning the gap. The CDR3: CSAIHAGRYNEQFF. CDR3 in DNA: TGCAGTGCTATACATGCGGGGAGGTACAATGAGCAGTTCTTC.

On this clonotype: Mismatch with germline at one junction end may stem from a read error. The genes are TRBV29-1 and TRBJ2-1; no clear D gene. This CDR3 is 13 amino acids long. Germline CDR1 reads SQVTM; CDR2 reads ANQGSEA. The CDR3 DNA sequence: TGCAGCGTTCAAGGAGACACCTACACTGAGCAGTTCTTC. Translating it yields CSVQGDTYTEQFF.

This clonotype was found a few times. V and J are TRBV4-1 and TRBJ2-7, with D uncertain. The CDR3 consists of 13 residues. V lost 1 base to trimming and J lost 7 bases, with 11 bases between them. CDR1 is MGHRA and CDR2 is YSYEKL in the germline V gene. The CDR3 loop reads CASSQAGSREQYF. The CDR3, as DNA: TGCGCCAGCAGCCAAGCTGGGTCGAGAGAGCAGTACTTC.

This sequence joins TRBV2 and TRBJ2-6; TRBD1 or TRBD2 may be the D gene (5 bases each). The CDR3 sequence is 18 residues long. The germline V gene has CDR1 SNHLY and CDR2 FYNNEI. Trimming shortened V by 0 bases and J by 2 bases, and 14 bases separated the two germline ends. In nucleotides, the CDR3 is TGTGCCAGCAGTGAAGCGCTTCAGTGGGGGACTGGGGCCAACGTCCTGACTTTC. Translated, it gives CASSEALQWGTGANVLTF.

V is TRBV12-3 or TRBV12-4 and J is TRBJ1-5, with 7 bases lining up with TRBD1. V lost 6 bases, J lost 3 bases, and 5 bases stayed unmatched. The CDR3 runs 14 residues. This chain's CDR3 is CASSKDRVNQPQHF. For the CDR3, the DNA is TGTGCCAGCAGCAAAGACAGGGTCAATCAGCCCCAGCATTTT.

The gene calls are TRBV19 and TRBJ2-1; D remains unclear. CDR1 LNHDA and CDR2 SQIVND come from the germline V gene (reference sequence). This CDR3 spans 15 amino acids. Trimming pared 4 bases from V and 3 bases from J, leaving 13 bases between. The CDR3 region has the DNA TGTGCCAGTAGTACCTTGAGCCTAATCTACAATGAGCAGTTCTTC. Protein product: CASSTLSLIYNEQFF. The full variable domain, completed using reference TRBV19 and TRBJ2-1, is DGGITQSPKYLFRKEGQNVTLSCEQNLNHDAMYWYRQDPGQGLRLIYYSQIVNDFQKGDIAEGYSVSREKKESFPLTVTSAQKNPTAFYLCASSTLSLIYNEQFFGPGTRLTVL.

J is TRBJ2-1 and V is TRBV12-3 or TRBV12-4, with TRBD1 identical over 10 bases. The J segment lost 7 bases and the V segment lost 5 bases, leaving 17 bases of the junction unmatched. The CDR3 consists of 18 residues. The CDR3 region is CASSQLWGQGNARNEQFF. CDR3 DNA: TGTGCCAGCAGTCAACTATGGGGACAGGGGAACGCCCGGAATGAGCAGTTCTTC.

Here the CDR3 reads CASSFNYITSYNEQFF. Here the CDR3 DNA reads TGTGCCAGCAGCTTTAACTACATAACCTCCTACAATGAGCAGTTCTTC. The rearrangement links TRBV5-6 to TRBJ2-1; D remains ambiguous. CDR1 SGHDT and CDR2 YYEEEE come from the germline V gene. This CDR3 has 16 amino acids. V gave up 2 bases and J gave up 0 bases, with 12 bases separating them.

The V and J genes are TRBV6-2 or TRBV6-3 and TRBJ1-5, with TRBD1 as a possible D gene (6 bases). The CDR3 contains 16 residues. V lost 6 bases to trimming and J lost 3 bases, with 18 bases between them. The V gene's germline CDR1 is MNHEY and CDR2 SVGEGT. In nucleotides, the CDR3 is TGTGCCAGCAGGGGTTACGGACAGCCGACCAATCAGCCCCAGCATTTT. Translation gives CASRGYGQPTNQPQHF.

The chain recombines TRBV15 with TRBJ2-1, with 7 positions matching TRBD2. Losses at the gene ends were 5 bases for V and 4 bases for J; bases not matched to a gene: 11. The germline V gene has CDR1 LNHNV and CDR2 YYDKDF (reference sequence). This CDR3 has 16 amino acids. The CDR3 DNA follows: TGTGCCACCAGCGGGAGGGAGGCCAACAATTACAATGAGCAGTTCTTC. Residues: CATSGREANNYNEQFF.

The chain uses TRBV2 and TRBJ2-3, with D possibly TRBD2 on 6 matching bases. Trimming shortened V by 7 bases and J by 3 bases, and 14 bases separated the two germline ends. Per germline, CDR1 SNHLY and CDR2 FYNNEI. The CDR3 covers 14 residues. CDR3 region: CASTSDGRTDTQYF. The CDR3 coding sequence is TGTGCCAGCACTTCGGACGGGAGAACAGATACGCAGTATTTT. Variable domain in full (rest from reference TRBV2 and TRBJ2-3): EPEVTQTPSHQVTQMGQEVILRCVPISNHLYFYWYRQILGQKVEFLVSFYNNEISEKSEIFDDQFSVERPDGSNFTLKIRSTKLEDSAMYFCASTSDGRTDTQYFGPGTRLTVL.

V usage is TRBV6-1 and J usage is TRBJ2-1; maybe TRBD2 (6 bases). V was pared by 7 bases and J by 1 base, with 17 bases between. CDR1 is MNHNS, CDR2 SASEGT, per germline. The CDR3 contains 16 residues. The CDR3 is CASTKSGTRSYNEQFF. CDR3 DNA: TGTGCCAGCACTAAGTCGGGGACTCGTTCCTACAATGAGCAGTTCTTC.

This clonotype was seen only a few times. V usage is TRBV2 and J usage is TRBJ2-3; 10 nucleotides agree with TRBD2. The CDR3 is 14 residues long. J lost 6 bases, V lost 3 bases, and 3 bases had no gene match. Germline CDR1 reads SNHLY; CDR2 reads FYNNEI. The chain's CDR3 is CASSDASGSDTQYF. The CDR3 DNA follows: TGTGCCAGCAGTGATGCTAGCGGGAGCGATACGCAGTATTTT.

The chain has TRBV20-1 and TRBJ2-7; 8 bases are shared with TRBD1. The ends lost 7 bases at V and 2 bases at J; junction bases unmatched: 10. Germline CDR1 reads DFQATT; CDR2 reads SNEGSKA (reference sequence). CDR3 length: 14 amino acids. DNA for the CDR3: TGCAGTGTTACCCCCGTGACAGGGGCCTACGAGCAGTACTTC. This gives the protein CSVTPVTGAYEQYF.

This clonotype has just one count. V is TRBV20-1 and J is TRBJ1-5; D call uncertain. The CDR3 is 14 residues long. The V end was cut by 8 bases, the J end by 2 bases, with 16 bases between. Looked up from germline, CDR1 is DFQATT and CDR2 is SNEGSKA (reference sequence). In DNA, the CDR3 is TGCAGTACGGTTCCGATGGCTCGCAATCAGCCCCAGCATTTT. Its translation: CSTVPMARNQPQHF.

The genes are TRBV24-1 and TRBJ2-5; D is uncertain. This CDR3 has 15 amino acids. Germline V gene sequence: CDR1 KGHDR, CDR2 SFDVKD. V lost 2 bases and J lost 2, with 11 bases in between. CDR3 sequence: CATSDSSVVQETQYF. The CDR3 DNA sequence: TGTGCCACCAGTGATTCCTCGGTTGTTCAAGAGACCCAGTACTTC.

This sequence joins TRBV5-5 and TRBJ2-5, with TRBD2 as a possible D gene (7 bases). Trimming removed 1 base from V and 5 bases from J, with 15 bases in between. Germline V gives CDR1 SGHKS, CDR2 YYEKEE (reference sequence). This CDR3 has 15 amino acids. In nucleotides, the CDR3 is TGTGCCAGCAGCTTGTTGGGGGGGCAATTGGAGACCCAGTACTTC. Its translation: CASSLLGGQLETQYF.

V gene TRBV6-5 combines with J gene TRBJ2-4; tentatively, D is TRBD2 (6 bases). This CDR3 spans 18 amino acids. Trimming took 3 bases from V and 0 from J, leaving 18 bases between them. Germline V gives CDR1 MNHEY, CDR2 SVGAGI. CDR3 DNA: TGTGCCAGCAGTTATACCGGGACTCTGACTCTAGCCAAAAACATTCAGTACTTC. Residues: CASSYTGTLTLAKNIQYF.

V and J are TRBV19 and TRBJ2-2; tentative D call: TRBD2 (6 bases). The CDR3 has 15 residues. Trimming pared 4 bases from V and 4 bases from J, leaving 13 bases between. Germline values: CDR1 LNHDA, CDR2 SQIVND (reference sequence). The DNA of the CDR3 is TGTGCCAGTAGTAGCGGGACGCAATTCACCGGGGAGCTGTTTTTT. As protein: CASSSGTQFTGELFF.

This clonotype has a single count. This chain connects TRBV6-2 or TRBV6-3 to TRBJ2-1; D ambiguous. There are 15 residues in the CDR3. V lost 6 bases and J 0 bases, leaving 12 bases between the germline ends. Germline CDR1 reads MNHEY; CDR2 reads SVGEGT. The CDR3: CASSPPRSSYNEQFF. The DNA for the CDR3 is TGTGCCAGCAGCCCCCCCAGAAGCTCCTACAATGAGCAGTTCTTC.